A selection of T cell receptor beta chains follows, all from one sample in a study of T cell clusters in autoimmune cytopenias. For each CDR3 protein, TCRdb gives one entry from its re-call of the multiplex PCR reads, without DNA. This table lists around 4,300 distinct CDR3 sequences. The sample also formed part of further work on T cell repertoires in aging, cancer and after chemotherapy.

Sequencing was performed on peripheral blood. Receptors originate from a human donor in good health. Both conserved end residues are part of each CDR3. Expanded clones are given a class, and other clones once, few, many or no size at all.

CDR3 protein	clone size	V gene	J gene
CASSLDGSRWGTDTQYF	.	TRBV7-9	TRBJ2-3
CSAPPDRLGSQETQYF	.	TRBV20-1	TRBJ2-5
CAISERLGVEETQYF	medium-sized	TRBV10-3	TRBJ2-5
CASSTNDLGSRYEQYF	medium-sized	TRBV19	TRBJ2-7
CASSPLGEGRNQPQHF	medium-sized	TRBV27	TRBJ1-5
CASSFDRLAGVSWDNEQFF	medium-sized	TRBV6-2/TRBV6-3	TRBJ2-1
CASSEFSGAQETQYF	medium-sized	TRBV5-5	TRBJ2-5
CASSLGRARTNEKLFF	.	TRBV11-3	TRBJ1-4
CASSTAGGLPPHTDTQYF	medium-sized	TRBV19	TRBJ2-3
CASSRRGWDSPLHF	medium-sized	TRBV27	TRBJ1-6
CASSRLGTEAFF	medium-sized	TRBV18	TRBJ1-1
CSVTGTGLGTEAFF	medium-sized	TRBV29-1	TRBJ1-1
CASSPGQGNQPQHF	medium-sized	TRBV18	TRBJ1-5
CASSISYNEQFF	medium-sized	TRBV19	TRBJ2-1
CASSIVAGSYNEQFF	medium-sized	TRBV19	TRBJ2-1
CASSFSDRLGNEQFF	.	TRBV5-1	TRBJ2-1
CASSIPGTSTDTQYF	medium-sized	TRBV19	TRBJ2-3
CASSFVLSTGELFF	medium-sized	TRBV14	TRBJ2-2
CASSLGSSYNEQFF	medium-sized	TRBV19	TRBJ2-1
CATRAGDLGTEAFF	.	TRBV24-1	TRBJ1-1
CASSSLTVATDTQYF	large	TRBV11-3	TRBJ2-3
CASSPGQGGNSPLHF	medium-sized	TRBV19	TRBJ1-6
CAWRADRNTEAFF	.	TRBV30	TRBJ1-1